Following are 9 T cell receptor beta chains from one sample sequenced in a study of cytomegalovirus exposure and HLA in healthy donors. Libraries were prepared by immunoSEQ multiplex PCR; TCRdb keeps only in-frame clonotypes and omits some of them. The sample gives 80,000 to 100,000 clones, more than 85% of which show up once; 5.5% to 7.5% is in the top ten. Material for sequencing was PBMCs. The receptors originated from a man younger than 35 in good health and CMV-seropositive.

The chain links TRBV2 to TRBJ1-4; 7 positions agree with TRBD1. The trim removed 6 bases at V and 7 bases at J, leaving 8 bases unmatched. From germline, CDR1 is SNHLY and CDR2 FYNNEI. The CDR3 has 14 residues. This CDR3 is CASRTGTTGEKLFF. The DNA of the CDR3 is TGTGCCAGCAGGACAGGGACCACGGGTGAAAAACTGTTTTTT.

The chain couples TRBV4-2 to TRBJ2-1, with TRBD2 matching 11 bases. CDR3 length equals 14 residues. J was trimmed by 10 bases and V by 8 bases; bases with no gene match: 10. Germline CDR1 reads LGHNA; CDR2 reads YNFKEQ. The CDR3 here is CASSLAGGLKEQFF. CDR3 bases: TGTGCCAGCTCCCTAGCGGGGGGTTTGAAGGAGCAGTTCTTC.

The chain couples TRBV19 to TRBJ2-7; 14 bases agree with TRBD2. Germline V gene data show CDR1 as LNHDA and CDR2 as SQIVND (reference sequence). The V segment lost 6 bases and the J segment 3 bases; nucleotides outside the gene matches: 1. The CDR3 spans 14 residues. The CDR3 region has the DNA TGTGCCAGTAGGGGGACTAGCGGGAGCTACGAGCAGTACTTC. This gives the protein CASRGTSGSYEQYF.

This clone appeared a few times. CDR3 residues: CASSLAEYQPQHF. The DNA of the CDR3 is TGTGCCAGCAGCTTAGCGGAGTATCAGCCCCAGCATTTT. This chain connects TRBV7-6 to TRBJ1-5; D is unresolved. The CDR3 has 13 residues. CDR1 SGHVS and CDR2 FNYEAQ come from the germline V gene. The V end was cut by 0 bases, the J end by 5 bases, with 5 bases between.

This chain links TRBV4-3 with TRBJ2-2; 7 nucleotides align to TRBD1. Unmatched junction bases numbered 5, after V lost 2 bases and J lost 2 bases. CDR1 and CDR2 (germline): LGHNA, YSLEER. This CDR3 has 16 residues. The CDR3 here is CASSQLTGSNTGELFF. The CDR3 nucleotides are TGCGCCAGCAGCCAATTGACAGGGTCTAACACCGGGGAGCTGTTTTTT.

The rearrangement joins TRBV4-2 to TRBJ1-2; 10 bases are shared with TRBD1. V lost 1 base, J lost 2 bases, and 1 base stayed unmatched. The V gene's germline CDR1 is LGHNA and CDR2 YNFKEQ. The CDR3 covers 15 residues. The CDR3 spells CASSQGTGGNYGYTF. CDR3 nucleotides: TGTGCCAGCAGCCAAGGGACAGGGGGGAACTATGGCTACACCTTC.

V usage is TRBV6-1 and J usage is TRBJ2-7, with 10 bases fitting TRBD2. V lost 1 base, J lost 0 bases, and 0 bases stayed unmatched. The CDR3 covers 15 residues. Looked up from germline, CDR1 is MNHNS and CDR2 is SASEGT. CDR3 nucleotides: TGTGCCAGCAGTGAAGGGACTAGCGGCTCCTACGAGCAGTACTTC. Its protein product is CASSEGTSGSYEQYF.

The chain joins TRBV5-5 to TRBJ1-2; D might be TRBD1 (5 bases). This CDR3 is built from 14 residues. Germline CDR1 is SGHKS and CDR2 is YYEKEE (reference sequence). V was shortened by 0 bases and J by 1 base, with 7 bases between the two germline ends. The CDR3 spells CASSLGGDNYGYTF. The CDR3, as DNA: TGTGCCAGCAGCTTGGGGGGGGATAACTATGGCTACACCTTC. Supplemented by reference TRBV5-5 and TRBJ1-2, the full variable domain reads DAGVTQSPTHLIKTRGQQVTLRCSPISGHKSVSWYQQVLGQGPQFIFQYYEKEERGRGNFPDRFSARQFPNYSSELNVNALLLGDSALYLCASSLGGDNYGYTFGSGTRLTVV.

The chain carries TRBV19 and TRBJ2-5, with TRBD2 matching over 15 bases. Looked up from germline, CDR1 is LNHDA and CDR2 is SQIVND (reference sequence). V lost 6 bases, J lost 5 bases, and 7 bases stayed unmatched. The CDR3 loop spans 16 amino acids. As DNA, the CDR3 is TGTGCCAGTAGCAGGACTAGCGGGGGGGCTTGGGAGACCCAGTACTTC. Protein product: CASSRTSGGAWETQYF.